The 21 T cell receptor beta chains in this list originate from one sample, sequenced in a study of shared clonotypes between healthy human individuals. Data came from immunoSEQ multiplex PCR; TCRdb stores just in-frame clones and leaves some out. The sample includes under 1,100,000 clones, approximately 70% of them seen just once. Source material: memory CD4+ T cells sorted from blood. Subset described: CD45RA-negative fraction. Source of these receptors: a man in his late teens or twenties in good health.

The chain employs TRBV6-1 and TRBJ2-5; perhaps TRBD2 as D (6 bases). This CDR3 has 14 residues. CDR1 MNHNS and CDR2 SASEGT come from the germline V gene. Trimming took 3 bases from V and 7 from J, leaving 15 bases between them. DNA of the CDR3: TGTGCCAGCAGTGATTTCCCGCAGGGAGGGACCCAGTACTTC. It encodes CASSDFPQGGTQYF.

The chain uses TRBV4-1 and TRBJ2-1, with 11 bases that match TRBD2. The CDR3 covers 20 residues. The germline CDR1 and CDR2 sequences are MGHRA and YSYEKL. With V trimmed by 4 bases and J by 0 bases, 14 bases remained unmatched. Here the CDR3 DNA reads TGCGCCAGCAGCCGGTCACTAGCGGGAGCGTCGGTAGGCTCCTACAATGAGCAGTTCTTC. Amino acids: CASSRSLAGASVGSYNEQFF.

The V gene is TRBV5-1, the J gene TRBJ2-7; TRBD1 aligns across 11 bases. The CDR3 loop spans 16 amino acids. The germline V gene has CDR1 SGHRS and CDR2 YFSETQ. Unmatched junction bases numbered 9, after V lost 4 bases and J lost 3 bases. This CDR3 reads CASSAHPGTGGYEQYF. The CDR3 coding sequence is TGCGCCAGCAGCGCGCATCCGGGGACAGGGGGCTACGAGCAGTACTTC.

A remark on this clone: One junction end disagrees with the germline gene, perhaps due to a read error. The gene calls are TRBV7-7 and TRBJ2-6, with no clear D. The CDR3 extends over 18 amino acids. Germline CDR1 and CDR2: SSHAT and FNYEAQ (reference sequence). The CDR3 loop reads CASSYSTVPQSRANILTF. In nucleotides, the CDR3 is TGTGCCAGCAGCTACAGCACTGTGCCACAAAGTCGGGCCAACATCCTGACTTTC.

V usage is TRBV2 and J usage is TRBJ2-5, with 10 bases that match TRBD1. In germline, CDR1 is SNHLY, CDR2 FYNNEI. The CDR3 totals 15 residues. After removal of 7 bases from V and 5 bases from J, the junction contained 10 bases not matched to a gene. The CDR3, as DNA: TGTGCCAGCAATGACTATGCGGGACAGGGGGAGACCCAGTACTTC. Its protein product is CASNDYAGQGETQYF.

This clone was observed at least ten times. The sample has other DNA sequences that encode this CDR3 too. The genes are TRBV7-9 and TRBJ1-1; no clear D gene. The germline V gene has CDR1 SEHNR and CDR2 FQNEAQ (reference sequence). The CDR3 extends over 14 amino acids. The V gene lost 4 bases and the J gene lost 2 bases, with 11 bases spanning the gap. CDR3: CASSSGGGNTEAFF. In nucleotides, the CDR3 is TGTGCCAGCAGCTCAGGAGGTGGAAACACTGAAGCTTTCTTT.

This clone was observed a handful of times. The V and J genes are TRBV6-1 and TRBJ2-5; maybe TRBD1 (6 bases). The CDR3 runs to 17 residues. Trimming removed 2 bases from V and 2 bases from J, with 18 bases in between. In germline, CDR1 is MNHNS, CDR2 SASEGT. The CDR3 bases are TGTGCCAGCAGTGAACAGGGGACCGCGACCACACAAGAGACCCAGTACTTC. It codes for CASSEQGTATTQETQYF.

The sample holds a few counts of this clone. The chain recombines TRBV10-1 with TRBJ1-5, with D possibly matching TRBD1 (6 bases). CDR3 size: 13 residues. V was pared by 7 bases and J by 5 bases, with 12 bases between. The germline V gene has CDR1 WNHNN and CDR2 SYGVQD (reference sequence). CDR3: CASKGGRDQPQHF. The CDR3 DNA reads TGCGCCAGCAAAGGGGGGCGGGATCAGCCCCAGCATTTT.

The rearrangement links TRBV10-2 to TRBJ2-1; the match to TRBD2 covers 9 bases. Germline V gene lookup returns CDR1 WSHSY and CDR2 SAAADI. The CDR3 covers 15 residues. The trim removed 8 bases at V and 10 bases at J, leaving 15 bases unmatched. Written as DNA, the CDR3 is TGCGCCAGCGGGGGTGTGGTAGCGGGGGCGGGGGAGCAGTTCTTC. The encoded protein is CASGGVVAGAGEQFF.

The rearrangement joins TRBV15 to TRBJ2-2; D gene uncertain. Trimming removed 0 bases at V and 5 bases at J, with 13 bases between. Germline CDR1 reads LNHNV; CDR2 reads YYDKDF (reference sequence). The CDR3 contains 16 residues. CDR3 coding DNA: TGTGCCACCAGCAGAGATCCGGCAGGCCCGACCGGGGAGCTGTTTTTT. Its translation is CATSRDPAGPTGELFF.

V and J are TRBV18 and TRBJ2-1, with TRBD1 matching over 8 bases. The V gene end was trimmed by 4 bases and the J gene end by 2 bases; junction bases not matched to a gene: 4. The CDR3 runs to 15 residues. Per germline, CDR1 KGHSH and CDR2 LQKENI. Here the CDR3 DNA reads TGTGCCAGCTCACGAGGACAGGGCGCCTACAATGAGCAGTTCTTC. The encoded protein is CASSRGQGAYNEQFF.

The rearrangement joins TRBV18 to TRBJ1-4; D gene uncertain. Trimming cost V 0 bases and J 0 bases, with 8 bases left between them. Looked up from germline, CDR1 is KGHSH and CDR2 is LQKENI. This CDR3 region has 16 residues. The CDR3 loop is CASSPPGRATNEKLFF. The CDR3 region has the DNA TGTGCCAGCTCACCACCGGGCAGAGCAACTAATGAAAAACTGTTTTTT.

At least ten counts were recorded for this clone. The gene calls are TRBV29-1 and TRBJ1-1; a weak D match, TRBD1 (5 bases). The CDR3 totals 13 residues. Deletions cut 6 bases from V and 0 bases from J, with 11 bases between. Germline values: CDR1 SQVTM, CDR2 ANQGSEA. CDR3 sequence: CSVHRRLNTEAFF. Here the CDR3 DNA reads TGCAGCGTCCACAGGAGGCTGAACACTGAAGCTTTCTTT.

The rearrangement links TRBV30 to TRBJ2-5; TRBD1 agrees at 7 bases. The V gene end was trimmed by 3 bases and the J gene end by 2 bases; junction bases not matched to a gene: 6. This CDR3 is 14 amino acids long. Germline CDR1 GTSNPN, CDR2 SVGIG (reference sequence). This CDR3 is CAWRPKGQQETQYF. The DNA for the CDR3 is TGTGCCTGGAGACCTAAGGGACAGCAAGAGACCCAGTACTTC.

The chain employs TRBV7-9 and TRBJ2-7, with TRBD1 identical over 8 bases. Germline V CDR1 and CDR2: SEHNR, FQNEAQ (reference sequence). This CDR3 comprises 14 residues. Trimming cost V 4 bases and J 9 bases; bases outside gene matches: 11. The CDR3 reads CASSWTGRDDAQYF. The CDR3 nucleotides read TGTGCCAGCAGCTGGACAGGGCGGGATGATGCGCAGTACTTC.

This chain joins TRBV9 and TRBJ2-5; 15 bases agree with TRBD2. Germline V gene data show CDR1 as SGDLS and CDR2 as YYNGEE. The V gene end was trimmed by 4 bases and the J gene end by 5 bases; junction bases not matched to a gene: 6. The CDR3 is 16 amino acids. CDR3 amino acids: CASSPGLAGGRETQYF. DNA of the CDR3: TGTGCCAGCAGCCCTGGACTAGCGGGAGGGCGGGAGACCCAGTACTTC.

J is TRBJ2-3 and V is TRBV29-1; D may correspond to TRBD1 or TRBD2 (6 bases each). CDR1 is SQVTM, CDR2 ANQGSEA, per germline. V was cut by 7 bases and J by 6 bases, with 14 bases left in between. CDR3 length equals 12 residues. The chain's CDR3 is CSATPGADTQYF. CDR3 DNA sequence: TGCAGCGCCACTCCGGGGGCTGATACGCAGTATTTT.

This chain uses TRBV5-4 with TRBJ2-2; 10 bases agree with TRBD1. Unmatched junction bases numbered 6, after V lost 5 bases and J lost 2 bases. The V gene's germline CDR1 is SGHNT and CDR2 YYREEE (reference sequence). The CDR3 consists of 16 residues. CDR3: CASSARDRGNTGELFF. CDR3 coding DNA: TGTGCCAGCAGTGCCCGGGACAGGGGCAACACCGGGGAGCTGTTTTTT.

The chain joins TRBV6-4 to TRBJ2-7; the D is unclear. From germline, CDR1 is MRHNA and CDR2 SNTAGT. V gave up 6 bases and J gave up 2 bases, with 11 bases separating them. The CDR3 covers 13 residues. This CDR3 is CASRNDGTYEQYF. CDR3 coding DNA: TGTGCCAGCAGGAATGACGGAACCTACGAGCAGTACTTC.

The chain recombines TRBV4-3 with TRBJ2-7; D not resolved. Trimming shortened V by 4 bases and J by 1 base, and 14 bases separated the two germline ends. The CDR3 spans 15 residues. Germline CDR1 is LGHNA and CDR2 is YSLEER. CDR3 coding DNA: TGCGCCAGCAGCCCTCTGGCAGGCCAATCCTACGAGCAGTACTTC. Its protein is CASSPLAGQSYEQYF.

The rearrangement uses TRBV7-9 and TRBJ2-4, with TRBD1 as a possible D gene (5 bases). The CDR3 sequence is 15 residues long. Germline CDR1 and CDR2: SEHNR and FQNEAQ (reference sequence). Trimming removed 5 bases at V and 5 bases at J, with 16 bases between. CDR3 sequence: CASSPPGNPQNIQYF. The CDR3 DNA is TGTGCCAGCAGCCCCCCAGGGAACCCCCAAAACATTCAGTACTTC.